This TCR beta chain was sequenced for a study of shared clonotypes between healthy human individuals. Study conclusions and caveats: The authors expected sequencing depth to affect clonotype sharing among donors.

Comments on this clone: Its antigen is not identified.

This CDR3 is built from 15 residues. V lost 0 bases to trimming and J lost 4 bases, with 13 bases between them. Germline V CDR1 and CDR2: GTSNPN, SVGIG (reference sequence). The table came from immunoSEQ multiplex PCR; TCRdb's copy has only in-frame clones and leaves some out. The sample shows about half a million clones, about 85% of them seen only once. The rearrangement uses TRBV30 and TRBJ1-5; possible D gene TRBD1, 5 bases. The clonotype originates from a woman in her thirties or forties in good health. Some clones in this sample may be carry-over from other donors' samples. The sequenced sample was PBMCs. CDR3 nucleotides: TGTGCCTGGAGTGTTTCGGGGCGCGGGAATCAGCCCCAGCATTTT. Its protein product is CAWSVSGRGNQPQHF.